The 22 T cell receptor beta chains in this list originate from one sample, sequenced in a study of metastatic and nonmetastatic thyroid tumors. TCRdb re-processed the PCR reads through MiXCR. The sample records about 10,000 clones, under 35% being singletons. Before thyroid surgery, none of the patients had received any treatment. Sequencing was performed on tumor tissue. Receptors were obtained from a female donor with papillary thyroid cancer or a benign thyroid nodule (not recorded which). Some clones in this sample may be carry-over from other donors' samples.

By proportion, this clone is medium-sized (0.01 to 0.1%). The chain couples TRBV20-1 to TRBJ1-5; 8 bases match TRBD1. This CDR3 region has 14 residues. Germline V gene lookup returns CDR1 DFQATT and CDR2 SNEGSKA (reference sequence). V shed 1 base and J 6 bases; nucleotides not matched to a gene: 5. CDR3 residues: CSARGGTGTQPQHF. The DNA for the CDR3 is TGCAGTGCTAGAGGGGGGACAGGCACTCAGCCCCAGCATTTT.

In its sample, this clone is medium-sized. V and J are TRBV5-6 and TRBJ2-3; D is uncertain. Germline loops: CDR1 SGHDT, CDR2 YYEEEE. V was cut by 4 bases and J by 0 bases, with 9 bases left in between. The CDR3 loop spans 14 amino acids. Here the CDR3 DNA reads TGTGCCAGCAGCCTGGTGGACAGCACAGATACGCAGTATTTT. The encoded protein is CASSLVDSTDTQYF.

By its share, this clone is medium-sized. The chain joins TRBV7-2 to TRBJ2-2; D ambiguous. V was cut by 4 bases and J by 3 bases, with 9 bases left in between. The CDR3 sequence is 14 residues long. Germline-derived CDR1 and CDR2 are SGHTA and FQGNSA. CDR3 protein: CASSSDGYTGELFF. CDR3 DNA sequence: TGTGCCAGCAGCTCGGACGGGTACACCGGGGAGCTGTTTTTT.

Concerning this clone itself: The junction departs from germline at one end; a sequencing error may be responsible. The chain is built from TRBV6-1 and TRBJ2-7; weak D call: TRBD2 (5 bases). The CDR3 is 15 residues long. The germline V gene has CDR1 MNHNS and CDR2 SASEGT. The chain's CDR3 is CASSERGGLVYEHYF. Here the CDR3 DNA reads TGTGCCAGCAGTGAAAGAGGCGGGCTCGTCTACGAGCATTACTTC.

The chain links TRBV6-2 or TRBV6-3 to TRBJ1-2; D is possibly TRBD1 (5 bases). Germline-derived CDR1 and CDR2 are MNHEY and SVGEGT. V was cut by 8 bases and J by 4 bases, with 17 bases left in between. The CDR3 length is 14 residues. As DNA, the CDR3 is TGTGCCAGCCGAGTCGGGGGTCGCGGCTATGGCTACACCTTC. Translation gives CASRVGGRGYGYTF.

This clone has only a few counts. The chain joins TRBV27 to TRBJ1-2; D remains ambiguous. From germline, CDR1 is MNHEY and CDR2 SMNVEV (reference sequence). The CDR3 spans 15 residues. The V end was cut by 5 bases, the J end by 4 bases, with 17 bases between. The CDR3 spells CASSPTPRQFYGYTF. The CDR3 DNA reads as TGTGCCAGCAGTCCAACCCCCAGGCAATTCTATGGCTACACCTTC.

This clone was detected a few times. CDR3 bases: TGTGCCAGCAGCTTCGGGACAGGGTTACAAGAGCAGTACTTC. Translation: CASSFGTGLQEQYF. The rearrangement uses TRBV11-1 and TRBJ2-7, with TRBD1 identical over 9 bases. The trim removed 3 bases at V and 7 bases at J, leaving 7 bases unmatched. This CDR3 region has 14 residues. Germline lookup yields CDR1 SGHAT and CDR2 FQDESV (reference sequence).

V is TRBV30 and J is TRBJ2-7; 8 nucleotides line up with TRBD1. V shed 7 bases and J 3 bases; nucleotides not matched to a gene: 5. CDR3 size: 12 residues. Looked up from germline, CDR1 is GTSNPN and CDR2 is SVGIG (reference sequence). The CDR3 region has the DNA TGTGCCTCTAAGACAGGGGTCTACGAGCAGTACTTC. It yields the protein CASKTGVYEQYF.

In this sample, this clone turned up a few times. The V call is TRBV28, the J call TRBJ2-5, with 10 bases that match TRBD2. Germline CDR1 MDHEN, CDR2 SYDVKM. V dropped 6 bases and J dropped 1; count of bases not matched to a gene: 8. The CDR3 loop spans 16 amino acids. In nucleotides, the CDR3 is TGTGCCAGCAGCCCCCCCGGACTAGCGGTCCAAGAGACCCAGTACTTC. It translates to CASSPPGLAVQETQYF.

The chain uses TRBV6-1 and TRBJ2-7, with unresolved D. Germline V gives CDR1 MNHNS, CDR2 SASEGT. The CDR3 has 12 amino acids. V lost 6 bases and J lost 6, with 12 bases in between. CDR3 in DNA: TGTGCCAGCAGCGCCATGGGGTCCGAGCAGTACTTC. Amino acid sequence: CASSAMGSEQYF.

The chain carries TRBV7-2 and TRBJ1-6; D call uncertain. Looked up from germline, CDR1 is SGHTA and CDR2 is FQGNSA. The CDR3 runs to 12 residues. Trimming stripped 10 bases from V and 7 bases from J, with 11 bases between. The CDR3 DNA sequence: TGTGCCACCCTCAAGCCCAATTCACCCCTCCACTTT. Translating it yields CATLKPNSPLHF.

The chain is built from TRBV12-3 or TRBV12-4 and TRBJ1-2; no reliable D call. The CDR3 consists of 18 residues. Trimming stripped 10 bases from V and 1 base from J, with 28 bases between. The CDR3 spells CAIRLAGNLLDHNYGYTF. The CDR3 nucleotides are TGTGCCATCAGATTGGCGGGCAACCTCCTAGATCATAACTATGGCTACACCTTC.

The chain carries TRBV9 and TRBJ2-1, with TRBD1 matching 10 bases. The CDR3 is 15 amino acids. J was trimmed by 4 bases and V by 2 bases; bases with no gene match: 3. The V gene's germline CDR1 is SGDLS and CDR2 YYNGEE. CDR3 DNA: TGTGCCAGCAGCGTCGGACAGGGGGTGTACAATGAGCAGTTCTTC. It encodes CASSVGQGVYNEQFF.

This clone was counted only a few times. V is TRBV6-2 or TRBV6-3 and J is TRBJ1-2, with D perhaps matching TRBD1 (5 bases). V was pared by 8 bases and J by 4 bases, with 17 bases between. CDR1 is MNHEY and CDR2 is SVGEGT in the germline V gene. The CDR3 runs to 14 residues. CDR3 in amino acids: CASGGGGRAYGYTF. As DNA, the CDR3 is TGTGCCAGCGGAGGCGGGGGTCGCGCCTATGGCTACACCTTC.

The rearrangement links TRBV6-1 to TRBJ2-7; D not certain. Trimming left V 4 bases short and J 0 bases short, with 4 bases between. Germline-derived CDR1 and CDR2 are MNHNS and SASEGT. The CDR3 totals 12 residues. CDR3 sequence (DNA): TGTGCCAGCAGTGTAAGCTCCTACGAGCAGTACTTC. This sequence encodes CASSVSSYEQYF.

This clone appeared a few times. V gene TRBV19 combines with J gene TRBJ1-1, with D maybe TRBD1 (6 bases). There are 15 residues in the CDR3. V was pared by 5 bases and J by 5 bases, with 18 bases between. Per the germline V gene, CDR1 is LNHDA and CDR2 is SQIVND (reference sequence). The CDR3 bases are TGTGCCAGTAGTTCCGAAGGGGGGCGCGAAACTGAAGCTTTCTTT. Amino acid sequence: CASSSEGGRETEAFF. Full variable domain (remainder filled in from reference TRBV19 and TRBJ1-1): DGGITQSPKYLFRKEGQNVTLSCEQNLNHDAMYWYRQDPGQGLRLIYYSQIVNDFQKGDIAEGYSVSREKKESFPLTVTSAQKNPTAFYLCASSSEGGRETEAFFGQGTRLTVV.

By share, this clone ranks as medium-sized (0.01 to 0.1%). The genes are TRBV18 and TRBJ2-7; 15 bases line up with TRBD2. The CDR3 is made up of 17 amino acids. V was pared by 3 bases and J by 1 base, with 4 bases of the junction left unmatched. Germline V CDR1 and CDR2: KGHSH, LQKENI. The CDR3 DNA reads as TGTGCCAGCTCACCGCCGGGACTAGCGGGAGGATCCTACGAGCAGTACTTC. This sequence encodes CASSPPGLAGGSYEQYF.

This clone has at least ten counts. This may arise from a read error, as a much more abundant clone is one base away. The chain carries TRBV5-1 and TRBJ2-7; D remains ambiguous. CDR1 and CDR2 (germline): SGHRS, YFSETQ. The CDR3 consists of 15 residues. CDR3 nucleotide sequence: TGCGCCAGCAGCCCAGGCGCCCCAAACTCCTGCGAGCAGTACTTC. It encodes CASSPGAPNSCEQYF.

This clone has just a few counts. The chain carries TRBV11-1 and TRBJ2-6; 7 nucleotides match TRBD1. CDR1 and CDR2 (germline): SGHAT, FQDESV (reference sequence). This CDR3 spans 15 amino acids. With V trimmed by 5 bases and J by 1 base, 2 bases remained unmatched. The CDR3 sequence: CASSAGGSGANVLTF. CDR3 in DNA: TGTGCCAGCAGCGCAGGGGGATCTGGGGCCAACGTCCTGACTTTC.

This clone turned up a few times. Here the CDR3 reads CASSLRNSYEQYF. The CDR3 DNA reads TGTGCCAGCAGTTTACGGAACAGCTACGAGCAGTACTTC. The chain combines TRBV27 with TRBJ2-7; D gene uncertain. The V end was cut by 2 bases, the J end by 3 bases, with 8 bases between. Germline lookup yields CDR1 MNHEY and CDR2 SMNVEV (reference sequence). The CDR3 extends over 13 amino acids.

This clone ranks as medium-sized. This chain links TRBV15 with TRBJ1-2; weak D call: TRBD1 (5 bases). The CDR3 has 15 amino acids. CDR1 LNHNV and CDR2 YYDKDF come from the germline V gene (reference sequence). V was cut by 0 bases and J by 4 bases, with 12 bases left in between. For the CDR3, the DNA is TGTGCCACCAGCAGAGATCAGGGCCCAGGCTATGGCTACACCTTC. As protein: CATSRDQGPGYGYTF.

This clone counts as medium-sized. CDR3 DNA sequence: TGTGCCAGCAGTACCTCGACAGGGACGAACACCGGGGAGCTGTTTTTT. Protein: CASSTSTGTNTGELFF. The genes are TRBV6-1 and TRBJ2-2, with 7 bases matching TRBD1. J was trimmed by 0 bases and V by 5 bases; bases with no gene match: 6. This CDR3 region has 16 residues. CDR1 is MNHNS and CDR2 is SASEGT in the germline V gene.